The sequence of this T cell receptor beta chain was determined in a study of T cell responses to AZD1222 COVID-19 vaccine. Findings and limits, study-wide: Donors were largely white British and mainly female; clonal diversity was possibly underestimated.

The V end was cut by 5 bases, the J end by 3 bases, with 11 bases between. The CDR3 covers 13 residues. A word on this clone: Its target is unknown.

Data came from immunoSEQ multiplex PCR; TCRdb stores just in-frame clones and leaves some out. This sample carries approximately 140,000 clones, about 92% of them seen once, and the ten largest clones take about 3.6%. The V gene is TRBV12-3 or TRBV12-4, the J gene TRBJ2-7; D may be TRBD1 (7 bases). The starting material was peripheral blood, obtained 28 days after the second AZD1222 dose. This sequence originates from an adult who received the AZD1222 COVID-19 vaccine. Here the CDR3 reads CASSGGTDYEQYF. The CDR3 DNA reads TGTGCCAGCAGTGGCGGGACAGACTACGAGCAGTACTTC.